These T cell receptor beta chains were read from a single sample in a study of somatic mutations in cytotoxic T cells in rheumatoid arthritis. Libraries were prepared by immunoSEQ multiplex PCR; TCRdb keeps only in-frame clonotypes and omits some of them. The sample consists of more than 15,000 clones, just under 85% of them appearing once. Material: CD8+ T cells sorted from blood. Receptor source: an adult with rheumatoid arthritis. The CDR3 runs from the conserved cysteine through the conserved F or W. D genes are given only for firm matches. Size is stated for part of the rows, as once, few or many counts, or as a class when the clone is expanded.

CDR3aa	CDR3nt	abundance	v_gene	j_gene	d_gene
CASRTSGSNQPQHF	TGTGCCAGCAGAACAAGTGGTAGCAATCAGCCCCAGCATTTT	-	TRBV27	TRBJ1-5	-
CASSLAGYGDEKLFF	TGTGCCAGCAGCTTAGCTGGCTATGGGGATGAAAAACTGTTTTTT	-	TRBV11-1	TRBJ1-4	-
CASSFRLAPLDEQFF	TGCGCCAGCAGCTTTAGACTAGCGCCCCTTGATGAGCAGTTCTTC	-	TRBV5-1	TRBJ2-1	TRBD2
CASSFQPFRQGDYNEQFF	TGTGCCAGCAGCTTTCAACCCTTTCGACAGGGAGACTACAATGAGCAGTTCTTC	-	TRBV11-3	TRBJ2-1	TRBD1
CASSDQGLRTEAFF	TGTGCCAGCAGTGACCAGGGGTTACGCACTGAAGCTTTCTTT	-	TRBV27	TRBJ1-1	-
CASGNDRGLSNQPQHF	TGCGCCAGCGGCAACGACAGGGGGCTAAGCAATCAGCCCCAGCATTTT	once	TRBV4-1	TRBJ1-5	TRBD1
CASSPGLWRDTQYF	TGCGCCAGCAGCCCGGGACTATGGAGAGATACGCAGTATTTT	-	TRBV5-1	TRBJ2-3	TRBD2
CATSRLQASSYQETQYF	TGTGCCACCAGCAGACTGCAAGCGTCAAGTTACCAAGAGACCCAGTACTTC	-	TRBV15	TRBJ2-5	-
CASTGTSRSEQFF	TGTGCCAGCACCGGGACTAGCAGGAGTGAGCAGTTCTTC	once	TRBV2	TRBJ2-1	TRBD2
CASRRGASSGNTIYF	TGTGCCAGCAGGAGGGGAGCCTCCTCTGGAAACACCATATATTTT	-	TRBV9	TRBJ1-3	-
CASSPRENTEAFF	TGTGCCAGTAGTCCAAGAGAGAACACTGAAGCTTTCTTT	-	TRBV19	TRBJ1-1	-
CASSDPREGEDTDTQYF	TGTGCCAGCAGTGATCCCCGGGAGGGGGAGGACACAGATACGCAGTATTTT	-	TRBV25-1	TRBJ2-3	TRBD2
CASSFSDSSYEQYF	TGTGCCAGCAGCTTCTCGGACAGCTCCTACGAGCAGTACTTC	-	TRBV5-5	TRBJ2-7	-
CASTDRTDTQYF	TGTGCCAGCACCGACCGCACAGATACGCAGTATTTT	-	TRBV2	TRBJ2-3	-
CASSPGNTEAFF	TGTGCCAGCTCACCCGGTAACACTGAAGCTTTCTTT	-	TRBV18	TRBJ1-1	-
CASTGGESYNEQFF	TGTGCCTCGACGGGGGGCGAATCGTACAATGAGCAGTTCTTC	-	TRBV30	TRBJ2-1	-
CASSRYAGSSYNEQFF	TGTGCCAGCAGTCGGTACGCGGGGAGCTCCTACAATGAGCAGTTCTTC	-	TRBV27	TRBJ2-1	-
CASSLAPGVGEKLFF	TGTGCCAGCAGCTTGGCCCCAGGGGTAGGGGAAAAACTGTTTTTT	-	TRBV5-6	TRBJ1-4	-
CASNFLGPNTGELFF	TGTGCCAGCAATTTCTTAGGACCGAACACCGGGGAGCTGTTTTTT	-	TRBV27	TRBJ2-2	-
CASIFNTEAFF	TGTGCCAGCATCTTTAACACTGAAGCTTTCTTT	once	TRBV25-1	TRBJ1-1	-
CASSAETGKPEAFF	TGTGCCAGCAGCGCCGAAACAGGGAAGCCTGAAGCTTTCTTT	few	TRBV9	TRBJ1-1	-
CASRRGDTSNYGYTF	TGTGCCAGCAGGCGAGGGGACACCTCTAACTATGGCTACACCTTC	few	TRBV7-9	TRBJ1-2	-
CASSQAHRGGHSGANVLTF	TGCGCCAGCAGCCAGGCCCACAGGGGGGGTCACTCTGGGGCCAACGTCCTGACTTTC	-	TRBV4-1	TRBJ2-6	-
CASSRMAQGATRSHGYTF	TGTGCCAGCAGCAGAATGGCGCAGGGGGCGACCCGGTCTCATGGCTACACCTTC	-	TRBV7-8	TRBJ1-2	TRBD1
CASSWTGDNEQFF	TGCGCCAGCAGCTGGACAGGGGATAATGAGCAGTTCTTC	-	TRBV4-1	TRBJ2-1	TRBD1
CASSGPGQGLSYEQYF	TGTGCCAGTAGTGGACCGGGACAGGGCCTCTCCTACGAGCAGTACTTC	-	TRBV19	TRBJ2-7	TRBD1
CASSEPDRVGAQYF	TGCGCCAGCAGTGAGCCGGACAGGGTAGGAGCGCAGTACTTC	-	TRBV10-1	TRBJ2-7	TRBD1
CASSHRLTGFYGYTF	TGCGCCAGCAGCCACCGACTGACAGGGTTCTATGGCTACACCTTC	-	TRBV4-1	TRBJ1-2	TRBD1
CASSIGGVEAFF	TGTGCCAGTAGTATAGGGGGAGTTGAAGCTTTCTTT	-	TRBV19	TRBJ1-1	-
CASRPNRATEAFF	TGTGCCAGCAGACCTAACAGGGCCACTGAAGCTTTCTTT	-	TRBV5-8	TRBJ1-1	-
CASSSFKLREPRRVGEQYF	TGCGCCAGCAGCTCCTTTAAGCTCCGGGAGCCTCGCCGGGTAGGTGAGCAGTACTTC	-	TRBV5-1	TRBJ2-7	-
CASGHSGKAGQYF	TGTGCCAGCGGCCATAGCGGGAAAGCTGGGCAGTACTTC	-	TRBV6-4	TRBJ2-7	TRBD2
CASSELGQMNTEAFF	TGTGCCAGCAGTGAATTGGGTCAGATGAACACTGAAGCTTTCTTT	-	TRBV2	TRBJ1-1	-
CASVGTGLRLGTDTQYF	TGTGCCAGCGTTGGGACAGGGCTTCGATTGGGCACAGATACGCAGTATTTT	-	TRBV25-1	TRBJ2-3	TRBD1
CASSFTSWDILNTGELFF	TGTGCCAGCAGCTTTACCTCTTGGGACATCTTGAACACCGGGGAGCTGTTTTTT	-	TRBV7-9	TRBJ2-2	-
CASSIGAGNQPQHF	TGTGCCAGTAGTATTGGGGCAGGCAATCAGCCCCAGCATTTT	-	TRBV19	TRBJ1-5	-
CASSLPYNEQFF	TGTGCCAGCAGCCTCCCGTACAATGAGCAGTTCTTC	-	TRBV5-4	TRBJ2-1	-